The 2 T cell receptor beta chains below were found in one sample sequenced in a study of cytomegalovirus exposure and HLA in healthy donors. Use of 60 Vbeta and 13 Jbeta primers characterized the PCR. Profiled with immunoSEQ multiplex PCR; TCRdb holds only in-frame clones, not every one. The profile shows 150,000 or so clones, over 60% of them singletons. The specimen was PBMCs. The receptors stem from a female donor in good health and CMV-seronegative.

The chain has TRBV7-6 and TRBJ2-3; 9 bases agree with TRBD1. The CDR3 consists of 13 residues. Trimming cost V 9 bases and J 2 bases; bases outside gene matches: 3. The germline CDR1 and CDR2 sequences are SGHVS and FNYEAQ. Here the CDR3 reads CASTGGPTDTQYF. The DNA for the CDR3 is TGTGCCAGTACAGGGGGCCCCACAGATACGCAGTATTTT.

The V and J genes are TRBV30 and TRBJ2-5, with D perhaps TRBD1 (5 bases). Germline V CDR1 and CDR2: GTSNPN, SVGIG (reference sequence). V lost 2 bases and J 5 bases, leaving 15 bases between the germline ends. CDR3 size: 14 residues. CDR3 nucleotide sequence: TGTGCCTGGAGTTCCCAAGGGGTGGGGGAGACCCAGTACTTC. Encoded protein: CAWSSQGVGETQYF.